The 21 T cell receptor beta chains listed next were all sequenced from one sample in a study of blood T cell repertoires in COVID-19. Some clones are missing from TCRdb's copy, which holds only in-frame ones; the method was immunoSEQ multiplex PCR. The sample consists of 200,000 or so clones, 80% of them appearing once. Sequenced: peripheral blood. The source is a woman aged 65 to 85 with acute or convalescent COVID-19.

J is TRBJ2-2 and V is TRBV5-1, with D perhaps TRBD2 (6 bases). V was shortened by 0 bases and J by 6 bases, with 12 bases between the two germline ends. The CDR3 covers 15 residues. Germline lookup yields CDR1 SGHRS and CDR2 YFSETQ. CDR3 sequence reads: CASSLGRTGAGELFF. The CDR3 region has the DNA TGCGCCAGCAGCTTGGGGCGGACGGGGGCCGGGGAGCTGTTTTTT.

The J gene is TRBJ2-7, the V gene TRBV5-1, with a possible D match to TRBD1 (6 bases). Trimming removed 4 bases from V and 4 bases from J, with 15 bases in between. Per germline, CDR1 SGHRS and CDR2 YFSETQ. This CDR3 has 14 residues. The CDR3, as DNA: TGCGCCAGCAGCACAGACAGGTTGAATTACGAGCAGTACTTC. The encoded protein is CASSTDRLNYEQYF.

The chain employs TRBV6-5 and TRBJ1-1; TRBD1 matches at 10 bases. Per germline, CDR1 MNHEY and CDR2 SVGAGI. CDR3 length: 13 residues. J gave up 7 bases and V 6 bases, and 5 bases lay outside the gene matches. CDR3 region: CASRGTGDGEAFF. The DNA of the CDR3 is TGTGCCAGCAGAGGGACAGGGGATGGTGAAGCTTTCTTT.

At least ten counts were recorded for this clone. The chain uses TRBV28 and TRBJ1-6; perhaps TRBD1 as D (6 bases). Germline V CDR1 and CDR2: MDHEN, SYDVKM. This CDR3 is 15 amino acids long. V dropped 6 bases and J dropped 6 bases, with 15 bases sitting between them. The CDR3 nucleotides read TGTGCCAGCAGCCTACGGTTAGGGGGTAATTCACCCCTCCACTTT. It translates to CASSLRLGGNSPLHF.

The gene calls are TRBV2 and TRBJ2-5; TRBD2 matches 7 bases. The CDR3 is made up of 14 amino acids. Trimming cost V 3 bases and J 2 bases; bases outside gene matches: 3. Germline CDR1 is SNHLY and CDR2 is FYNNEI. DNA of the CDR3: TGTGCCAGCAGTGACGACGGGAGGCAAGAGACCCAGTACTTC. It translates to CASSDDGRQETQYF.

This clone was observed a single time. The chain combines TRBV11-2 with TRBJ2-7, with a possible D match to TRBD1 (5 bases). CDR1 and CDR2 from the germline V gene are SGHAT and FQNNGV. The CDR3 covers 12 residues. Trimming left V 6 bases short and J 5 bases short, with 11 bases between. CDR3 nucleotide sequence: TGTGCCAGCAGTAGGGGCACGGACGAGCAGTACTTC. Protein sequence: CASSRGTDEQYF. The whole variable domain, remainder taken from reference TRBV11-2 and TRBJ2-7, is EAGVAQSPRYKIIEKRQSVAFWCNPISGHATLYWYQQILGQGPKLLIQFQNNGVVDDSQLPKDRFSAERLKGVDSTLKIQPAKLEDSAVYLCASSRGTDEQYFGPGTRLTVT.

The chain is built from TRBV30 and TRBJ2-3; 8 bases are shared with TRBD2. CDR3 size: 12 residues. Unmatched junction bases numbered 5, after V lost 5 bases and J lost 7 bases. The germline V gene has CDR1 GTSNPN and CDR2 SVGIG (reference sequence). The CDR3 DNA reads as TGTGCCTGGGCCGGGACTAGAAATACGCAGTATTTT. It yields the protein CAWAGTRNTQYF.

The chain combines TRBV27 with TRBJ1-1; 9 bases line up with TRBD1. The junction had 29 bases not matched to a gene; V was cut back by 6 bases and J by 3 bases. The CDR3 extends over 22 amino acids. CDR1 MNHEY and CDR2 SMNVEV come from the germline V gene (reference sequence). The CDR3 DNA reads as TGTGCCAGCAGGCAGTACAGGTCAGGGGGGAACAGGGGGCGAGGAGGGTACACTGAAGCTTTCTTT. Its protein is CASRQYRSGGNRGRGGYTEAFF.

The chain recombines TRBV11-2 with TRBJ2-5; the match to TRBD2 covers 9 bases. The V and J ends lost 2 bases and 5 bases, in that order; junction bases with no gene match: 9. This CDR3 has 16 amino acids. The V gene's germline CDR1 is SGHAT and CDR2 FQNNGV. The CDR3 region has the DNA TGTGCCAGCAGCTTATGGGCTAGCGGGAAGGGGGAGACCCAGTACTTC. Translating gives CASSLWASGKGETQYF.

The chain employs TRBV2 and TRBJ1-6, with D unclear. Germline loops: CDR1 SNHLY, CDR2 FYNNEI. V gave up 3 bases and J gave up 9 bases, with 6 bases separating them. The CDR3 runs to 12 residues. CDR3 in amino acids: CASSDNFSPLHF. DNA for the CDR3: TGTGCCAGCAGTGACAACTTTTCACCCCTCCACTTT.

The chain links TRBV6-5 to TRBJ1-5; 10 bases are a match to TRBD1. Germline CDR1 is MNHEY and CDR2 is SVGAGI. J was trimmed by 2 bases and V by 2 bases; bases with no gene match: 3. The CDR3 totals 16 residues. The CDR3: CASSYGTGEGNQPQHF. The CDR3 DNA reads as TGTGCCAGCAGTTACGGGACAGGGGAGGGCAATCAGCCCCAGCATTTT.

This clone has just one count. The genes are TRBV24-1 and TRBJ2-6; TRBD1 agrees at 7 bases. The CDR3 covers 19 residues. V was pared by 9 bases and J by 0 bases, with 16 bases of the junction left unmatched. Germline V gives CDR1 KGHDR, CDR2 SFDVKD. The CDR3 nucleotides are TGTGCCACCTCTACTCGAGACAGGGCGGTCGGCTCTGGGGCCAACGTCCTGACTTTC. This translates into CATSTRDRAVGSGANVLTF.

This rearrangement joins TRBV5-4 to TRBJ2-1; no clear D. The germline V gene has CDR1 SGHNT and CDR2 YYREEE (reference sequence). V was shortened by 2 bases and J by 0 bases, with 6 bases between the two germline ends. The CDR3 contains 14 residues. The CDR3 DNA is TGTGCCAGCAGCTTCCTCAGCTCCTACAATGAGCAGTTCTTC. It codes for CASSFLSSYNEQFF.

V usage is TRBV2 and J usage is TRBJ2-2, with 12 bases matching TRBD2. Germline V gene sequence: CDR1 SNHLY, CDR2 FYNNEI. The CDR3 contains 15 residues. Trimming removed 10 bases from V and 6 bases from J; junction bases left unmatched: 9. CDR3 sequence reads: CATSALAGGSGELFF. The CDR3 DNA is TGTGCCACGTCGGCCCTAGCGGGAGGGTCCGGGGAGCTGTTTTTT.

J is TRBJ1-1 and V is TRBV7-9; TRBD1 might be the D (6 bases). Trimming removed 5 bases at V and 4 bases at J, with 20 bases between. CDR3 length: 16 residues. The V gene's germline CDR1 is SEHNR and CDR2 FQNEAQ (reference sequence). The CDR3 is CASSVLSPGAGTEAFF. The CDR3 DNA sequence: TGTGCCAGCAGCGTCCTCTCCCCAGGGGCCGGCACTGAAGCTTTCTTT.

This clone has just one count. J is TRBJ2-7 and V is TRBV4-1; the match to TRBD2 covers 12 bases. The length of the CDR3 is 16 residues. CDR1 is MGHRA, CDR2 YSYEKL, per germline. J was trimmed by 3 bases and V by 3 bases; bases with no gene match: 6. CDR3: CASSHGWTSGNYEQYF. In nucleotides, the CDR3 is TGCGCCAGCAGCCATGGGTGGACTAGCGGGAACTACGAGCAGTACTTC.

The rearrangement links TRBV5-4 to TRBJ1-2; D is unclear. The CDR3 length is 15 residues. Between the trimmed V and J ends, which lost 0 bases and 5 bases, there was a span of 14 bases. Germline CDR1 SGHNT, CDR2 YYREEE (reference sequence). CDR3 in DNA: TGTGCCAGCAGCTTGGCGGGAGGAGGTTGGTATGGCTACACCTTC. It codes for CASSLAGGGWYGYTF. The entire variable domain, with the rest obtained from reference TRBV5-4 and TRBJ1-2, is as follows: ETGVTQSPTHLIKTRGQQVTLRCSSQSGHNTVSWYQQALGQGPQFIFQYYREEENGRGNFPPRFSGLQFPNYSSELNVNALELDDSALYLCASSLAGGGWYGYTFGSGTRLTVV.

The rearrangement uses TRBV7-9 and TRBJ2-1; D possibly corresponds to TRBD1 (6 bases). CDR3 size: 14 residues. Trimming shortened V by 1 base and J by 5 bases, and 9 bases separated the two germline ends. Germline CDR1 reads SEHNR; CDR2 reads FQNEAQ (reference sequence). CDR3: CASSLGAGDNEQFF. CDR3 sequence (DNA): TGTGCCAGCAGCTTAGGAGCAGGGGACAATGAGCAGTTCTTC.

The DNA of the CDR3 is TGTGCCAGCAGTCGCGTCGGGTGGAACACTGAAGCTTTCTTT. Its translation is CASSRVGWNTEAFF. The chain employs TRBV7-9 and TRBJ1-1; no clear D. This CDR3 spans 14 amino acids. The germline V and J ends were trimmed by 6 bases and 1 base, with 12 bases remaining between them. Germline-derived CDR1 and CDR2 are SEHNR and FQNEAQ (reference sequence).

The chain couples TRBV3-1 (or the pseudogene TRBV3-2) to TRBJ2-3, with D hard to call. The CDR3 runs to 13 residues. The ends were cut back, 5 bases at V and 2 bases at J, with 8 bases in the middle. Germline V lookup: CDR1 LGHDT, CDR2 YNNKEL (reference sequence). CDR3 nucleotide sequence: TGTGCCAGCAGCGCTACCTCCACAGATACGCAGTATTTT. Protein sequence: CASSATSTDTQYF.

This chain joins TRBV11-2 and TRBJ2-7; no firm D call. CDR1 SGHAT and CDR2 FQNNGV come from the germline V gene. Trimming shortened V by 1 base and J by 7 bases, and 11 bases separated the two germline ends. The CDR3 sequence is 13 residues long. The DNA for the CDR3 is TGTGCCAGCAGCTTAGGGGTAGCCTGGGAGCAGTACTTC. Translated, it gives CASSLGVAWEQYF.